In its sample, the clone carrying this T cell receptor (beta chain) was seen once. Its antigen remains unidentified. V lost 6 bases and J lost 9, with 12 bases in between. In germline, CDR1 is SNHLY, CDR2 FYNNEI. The length of the CDR3 is 12 residues. This sample is drawn from a study of T cell responses to AZD1222 COVID-19 vaccine. Study observations and caveats: It was only after the peak T cell response that any repertoires were sampled. Two doses of AZD1222 preceded a rise in Spike-specific TCR breadth and depth. Spike-wide coverage was observed for vaccine-associated CD4 TCRs, with dominant responses at 160-218 and 743-854.

Some clones are missing from TCRdb's copy, which holds only in-frame ones; the method was immunoSEQ multiplex PCR. The profile shows some 130,000 clones, approximately 92% of them singletons. The receptor was isolated from an adult who received the AZD1222 COVID-19 vaccine. The material was peripheral blood, obtained 28 days after the second AZD1222 dose. The rearrangement links TRBV2 to TRBJ2-1; D unresolved. CDR3 DNA: TGTGCCAGCAGGTTCCGAGCCGGTGAGCAGTTCTTC. Its protein is CASRFRAGEQFF. The full variable domain, rest sourced from reference TRBV2 and TRBJ2-1, is EPEVTQTPSHQVTQMGQEVILRCVPISNHLYFYWYRQILGQKVEFLVSFYNNEISEKSEIFDDQFSVERPDGSNFTLKIRSTKLEDSAMYFCASRFRAGEQFFGPGTRLTVL.